This T cell receptor (beta chain) was identified in a study of blood T cell repertoires in COVID-19. The overall study: T cells, B-cell-depleted T cells, or PBMCs supplied cDNA or gDNA.

This clone was seen just once. As handled by the study authors: How many nucleated cells were present was estimated from reference gene primer amplification. Sequencing used immunoSEQ multiplex PCR; TCRdb keeps in-frame clones, though not all of them. V, J and clone size are those of that table, while D and trimming were read from the DNA. The sample records about 220,000 clones, just under 85% being singletons. Participants, 18 to 89 years old, spanned around 25 US areas. Recovered status in Cohort 3 required two negative PCRs, clearance, or symptom resolution. Germline values: CDR1 LGHNA, CDR2 YSLEER. CDR3 size: 16 residues. V lost 1 base, J lost 1 base, and 5 bases stayed unmatched.

V and J are TRBV4-3 and TRBJ2-7, with TRBD1 matching 9 bases. Sequenced sample: PBMCs or T cells enriched from blood (not recorded which). The clonotype was recovered from a man aged 35 to 55 who had recovered from COVID-19. The CDR3 loop reads CASSQGTGGPSYEQYF. DNA of the CDR3: TGCGCCAGCAGCCAAGGTACAGGGGGCCCATCCTACGAGCAGTACTTC.